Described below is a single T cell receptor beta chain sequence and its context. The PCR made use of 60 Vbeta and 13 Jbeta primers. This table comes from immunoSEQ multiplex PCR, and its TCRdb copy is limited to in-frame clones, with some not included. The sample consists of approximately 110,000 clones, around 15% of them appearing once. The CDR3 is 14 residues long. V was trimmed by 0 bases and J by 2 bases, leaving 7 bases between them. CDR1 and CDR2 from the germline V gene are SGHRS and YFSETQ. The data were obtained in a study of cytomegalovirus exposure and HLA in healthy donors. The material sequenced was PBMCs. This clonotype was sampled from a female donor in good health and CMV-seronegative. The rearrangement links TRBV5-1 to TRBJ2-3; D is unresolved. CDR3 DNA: TGCGCCAGCAGCTTGGGCGTCCCCACAGATACGCAGTATTTT. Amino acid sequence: CASSLGVPTDTQYF.